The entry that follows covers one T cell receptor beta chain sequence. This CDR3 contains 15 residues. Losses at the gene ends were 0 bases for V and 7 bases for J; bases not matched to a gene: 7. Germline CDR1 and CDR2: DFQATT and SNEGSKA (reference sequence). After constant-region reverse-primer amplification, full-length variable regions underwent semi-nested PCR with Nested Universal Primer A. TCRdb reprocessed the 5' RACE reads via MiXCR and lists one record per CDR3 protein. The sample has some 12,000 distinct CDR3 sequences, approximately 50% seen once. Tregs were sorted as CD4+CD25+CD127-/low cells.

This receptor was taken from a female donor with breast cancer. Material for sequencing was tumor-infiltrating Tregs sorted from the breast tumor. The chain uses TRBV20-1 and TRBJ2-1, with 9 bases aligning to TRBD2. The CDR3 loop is CSARDRTRGGNEQFF. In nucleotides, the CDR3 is TGCAGTGCTAGAGATCGTACGCGGGGGGGTAATGAGCAGTTCTTC.